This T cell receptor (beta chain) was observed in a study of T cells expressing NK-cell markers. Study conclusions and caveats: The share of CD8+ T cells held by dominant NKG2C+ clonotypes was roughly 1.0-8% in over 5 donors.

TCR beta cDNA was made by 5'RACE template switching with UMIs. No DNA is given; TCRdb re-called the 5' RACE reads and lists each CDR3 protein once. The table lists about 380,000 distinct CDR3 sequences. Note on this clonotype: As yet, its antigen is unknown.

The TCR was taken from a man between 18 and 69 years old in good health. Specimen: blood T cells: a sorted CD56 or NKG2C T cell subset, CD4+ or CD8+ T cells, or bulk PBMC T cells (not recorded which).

CDR3: CASSRKTGDTEAFF. The chain carries TRBV6-1 and TRBJ1-1; absent DNA, TCRdb's TRBD1 call cannot be checked. CDR1 is MNHNS and CDR2 is SASEGT in the germline V gene. The CDR3 is 14 residues long.